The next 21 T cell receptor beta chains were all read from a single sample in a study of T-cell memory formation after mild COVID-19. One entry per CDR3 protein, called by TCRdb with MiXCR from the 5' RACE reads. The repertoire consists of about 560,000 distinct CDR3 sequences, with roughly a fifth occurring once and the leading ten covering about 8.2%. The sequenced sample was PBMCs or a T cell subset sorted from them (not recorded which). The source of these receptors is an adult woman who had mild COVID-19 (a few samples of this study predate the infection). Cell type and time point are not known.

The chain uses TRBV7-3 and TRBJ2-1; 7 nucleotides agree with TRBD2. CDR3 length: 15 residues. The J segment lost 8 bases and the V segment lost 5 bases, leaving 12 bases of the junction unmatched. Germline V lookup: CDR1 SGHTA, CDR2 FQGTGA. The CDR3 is CASSLAREARYEQFF. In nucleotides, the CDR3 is TGTGCCAGCAGCCTTGCACGGGAGGCCCGGTATGAGCAGTTCTTC.

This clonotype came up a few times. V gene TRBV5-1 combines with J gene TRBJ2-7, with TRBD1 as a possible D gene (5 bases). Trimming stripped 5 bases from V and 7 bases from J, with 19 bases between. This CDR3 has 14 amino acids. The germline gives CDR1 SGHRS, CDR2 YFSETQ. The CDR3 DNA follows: TGCGCCAGCAGTTCCTCAGGGCCCCTTGGAGAGCAGTACTTC. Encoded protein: CASSSSGPLGEQYF.

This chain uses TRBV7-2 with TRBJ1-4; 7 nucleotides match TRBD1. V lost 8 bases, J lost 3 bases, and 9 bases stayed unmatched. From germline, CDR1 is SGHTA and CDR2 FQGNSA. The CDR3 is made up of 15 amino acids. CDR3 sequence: CASRVTGVANEKLFF. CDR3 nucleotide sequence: TGTGCCAGCCGAGTCACAGGGGTAGCTAATGAAAAACTGTTTTTT.

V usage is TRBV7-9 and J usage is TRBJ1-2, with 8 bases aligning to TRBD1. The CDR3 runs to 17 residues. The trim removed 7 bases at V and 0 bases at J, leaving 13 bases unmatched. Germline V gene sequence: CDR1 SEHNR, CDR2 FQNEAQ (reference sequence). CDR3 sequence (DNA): TGTGCCAGCATTTCTTGGGACAGGCTCCACCCTAACTATGGCTACACCTTC. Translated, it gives CASISWDRLHPNYGYTF.

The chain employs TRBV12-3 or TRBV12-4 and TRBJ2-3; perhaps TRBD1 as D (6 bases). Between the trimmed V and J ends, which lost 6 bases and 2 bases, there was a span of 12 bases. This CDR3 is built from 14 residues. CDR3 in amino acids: CASRNRVSTDTQYF. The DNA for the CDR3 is TGTGCCAGCAGAAACAGGGTTTCCACAGATACGCAGTATTTT.

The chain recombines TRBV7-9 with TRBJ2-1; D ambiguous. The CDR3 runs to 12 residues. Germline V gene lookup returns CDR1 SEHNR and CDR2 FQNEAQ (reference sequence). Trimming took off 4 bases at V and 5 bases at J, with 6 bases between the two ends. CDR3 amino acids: CASSSRDNEQFF. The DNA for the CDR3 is TGTGCCAGCAGCTCGCGAGACAATGAGCAGTTCTTC.

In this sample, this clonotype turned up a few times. The CDR3 is CASTLPPYTGELFF. CDR3 nucleotide sequence: TGTGCCAGCACCCTCCCCCCGTACACCGGGGAGCTGTTTTTT. The J gene is TRBJ2-2, the V gene TRBV12-3 or TRBV12-4; no firm D call. The ends were cut back, 7 bases at V and 3 bases at J, with 12 bases in the middle. CDR3 size: 14 residues.

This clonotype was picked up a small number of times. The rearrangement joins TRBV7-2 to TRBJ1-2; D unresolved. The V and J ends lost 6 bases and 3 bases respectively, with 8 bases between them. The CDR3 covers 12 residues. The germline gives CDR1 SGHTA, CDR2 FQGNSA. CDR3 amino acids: CASSSAHYGYTF. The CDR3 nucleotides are TGTGCCAGCAGTTCTGCACACTATGGCTACACCTTC. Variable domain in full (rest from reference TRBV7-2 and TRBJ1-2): GAGVSQSPSNKVTEKGKDVELRCDPISGHTALYWYRQSLGQGLEFLIYFQGNSAPDKSGLPSDRFSAERTGGSVSTLTIQRTQQEDSAVYLCASSSAHYGYTFGSGTRLTVV.

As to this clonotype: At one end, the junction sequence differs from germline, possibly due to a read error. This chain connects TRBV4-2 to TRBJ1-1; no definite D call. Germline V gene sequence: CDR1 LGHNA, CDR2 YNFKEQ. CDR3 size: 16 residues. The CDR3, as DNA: TGTTCCAGCAGCCAAGTAAGAGGGCAGGCATCCGAAGAAGCTTTCTTT. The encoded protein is CSSSQVRGQASEEAFF.

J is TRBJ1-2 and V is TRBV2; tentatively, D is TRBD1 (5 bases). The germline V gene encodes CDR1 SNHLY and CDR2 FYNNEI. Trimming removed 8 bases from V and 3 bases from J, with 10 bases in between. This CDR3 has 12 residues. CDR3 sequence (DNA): TGTGCCAGCGGGGGTGATTACTATGGCTACACCTTC. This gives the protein CASGGDYYGYTF.

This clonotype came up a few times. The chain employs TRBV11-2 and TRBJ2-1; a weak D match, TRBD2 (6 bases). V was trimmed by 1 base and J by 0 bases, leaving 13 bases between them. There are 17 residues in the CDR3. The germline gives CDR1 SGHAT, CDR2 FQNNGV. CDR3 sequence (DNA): TGTGCCAGCAGCTTAGGCCGTCTAGCGACCTCCTACAATGAGCAGTTCTTC. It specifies CASSLGRLATSYNEQFF.

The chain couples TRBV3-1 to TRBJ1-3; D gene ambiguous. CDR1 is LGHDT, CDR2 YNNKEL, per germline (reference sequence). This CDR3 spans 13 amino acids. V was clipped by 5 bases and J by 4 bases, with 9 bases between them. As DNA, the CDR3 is TGTGCCAGCAGCTCCCGCGGGGGAAACACCATATATTTT. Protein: CASSSRGGNTIYF.

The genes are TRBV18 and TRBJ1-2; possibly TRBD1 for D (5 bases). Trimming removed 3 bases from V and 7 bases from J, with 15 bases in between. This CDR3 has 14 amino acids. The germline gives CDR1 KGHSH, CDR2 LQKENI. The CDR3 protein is CASSPTGTPSGYTF. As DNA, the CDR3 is TGTGCCAGCTCACCCACCGGGACCCCTTCTGGCTACACCTTC.

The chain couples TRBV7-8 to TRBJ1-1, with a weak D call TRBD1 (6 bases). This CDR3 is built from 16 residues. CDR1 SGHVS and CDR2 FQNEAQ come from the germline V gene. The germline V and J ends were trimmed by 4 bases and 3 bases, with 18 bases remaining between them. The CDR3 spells CASSSPGGQADTEAFF. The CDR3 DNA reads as TGTGCCAGCAGCTCCCCGGGGGGGCAGGCGGACACTGAAGCTTTCTTT.

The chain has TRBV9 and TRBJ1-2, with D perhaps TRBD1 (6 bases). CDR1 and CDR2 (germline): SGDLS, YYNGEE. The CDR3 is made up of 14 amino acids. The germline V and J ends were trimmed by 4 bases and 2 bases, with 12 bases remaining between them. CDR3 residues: CASSPGGQNYGYTF. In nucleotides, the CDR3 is TGTGCCAGCAGCCCGGGGGGGCAGAACTATGGCTACACCTTC.

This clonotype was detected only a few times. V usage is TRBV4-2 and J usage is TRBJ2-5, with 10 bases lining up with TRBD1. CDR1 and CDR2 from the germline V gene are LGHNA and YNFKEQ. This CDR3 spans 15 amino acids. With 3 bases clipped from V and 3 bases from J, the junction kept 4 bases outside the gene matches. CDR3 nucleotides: TGTGCCAGCAGCCATCCAGGGACAGGGGAAGAGACCCAGTACTTC. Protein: CASSHPGTGEETQYF.

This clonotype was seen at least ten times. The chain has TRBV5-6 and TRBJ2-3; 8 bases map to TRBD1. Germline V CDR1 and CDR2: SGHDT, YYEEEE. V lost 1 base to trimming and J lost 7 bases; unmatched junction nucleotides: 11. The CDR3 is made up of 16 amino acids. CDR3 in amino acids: CASSLYEGQGRNTQYF. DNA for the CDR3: TGTGCCAGCAGCTTGTACGAAGGACAGGGACGGAATACGCAGTATTTT.

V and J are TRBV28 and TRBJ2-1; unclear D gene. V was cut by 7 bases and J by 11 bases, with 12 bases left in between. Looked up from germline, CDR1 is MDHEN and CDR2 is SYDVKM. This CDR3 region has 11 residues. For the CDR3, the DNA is TGTGCCAGCAAGTTAGGTAACAAGCAGTTCTTC. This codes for CASKLGNKQFF. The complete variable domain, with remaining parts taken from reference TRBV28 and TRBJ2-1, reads DVKVTQSSRYLVKRTGEKVFLECVQDMDHENMFWYRQDPGLGLRLIYFSYDVKMKEKGDIPEGYSVSREKKERFSLILESASTNQTSMYLCASKLGNKQFFGPGTRLTVL.

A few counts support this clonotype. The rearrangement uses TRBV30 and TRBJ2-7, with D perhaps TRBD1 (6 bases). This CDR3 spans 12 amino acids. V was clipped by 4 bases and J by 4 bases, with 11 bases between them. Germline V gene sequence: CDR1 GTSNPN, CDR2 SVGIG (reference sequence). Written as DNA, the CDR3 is TGTGCCTGGACAGGGGCGGCGTACGAGCAGTACTTC. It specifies CAWTGAAYEQYF.

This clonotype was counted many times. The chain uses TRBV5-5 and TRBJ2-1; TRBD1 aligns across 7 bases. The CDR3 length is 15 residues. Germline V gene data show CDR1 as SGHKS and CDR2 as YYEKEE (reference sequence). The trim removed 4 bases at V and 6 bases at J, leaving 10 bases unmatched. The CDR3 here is CASSRFDRDSNEQFF. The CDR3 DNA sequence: TGTGCCAGCAGCCGCTTCGACCGGGACAGCAATGAGCAGTTCTTC. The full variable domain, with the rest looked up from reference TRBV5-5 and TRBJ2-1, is DAGVTQSPTHLIKTRGQQVTLRCSPISGHKSVSWYQQVLGQGPQFIFQYYEKEERGRGNFPDRFSARQFPNYSSELNVNALLLGDSALYLCASSRFDRDSNEQFFGPGTRLTVL.

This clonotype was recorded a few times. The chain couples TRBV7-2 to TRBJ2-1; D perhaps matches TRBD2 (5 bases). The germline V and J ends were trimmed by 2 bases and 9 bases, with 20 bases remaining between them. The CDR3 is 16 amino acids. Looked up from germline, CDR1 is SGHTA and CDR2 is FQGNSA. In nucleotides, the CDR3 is TGTGCCAGCAGCTTACAGGTCCAGGTGTTACGGGGTGAGCAGTTCTTC. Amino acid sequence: CASSLQVQVLRGEQFF.